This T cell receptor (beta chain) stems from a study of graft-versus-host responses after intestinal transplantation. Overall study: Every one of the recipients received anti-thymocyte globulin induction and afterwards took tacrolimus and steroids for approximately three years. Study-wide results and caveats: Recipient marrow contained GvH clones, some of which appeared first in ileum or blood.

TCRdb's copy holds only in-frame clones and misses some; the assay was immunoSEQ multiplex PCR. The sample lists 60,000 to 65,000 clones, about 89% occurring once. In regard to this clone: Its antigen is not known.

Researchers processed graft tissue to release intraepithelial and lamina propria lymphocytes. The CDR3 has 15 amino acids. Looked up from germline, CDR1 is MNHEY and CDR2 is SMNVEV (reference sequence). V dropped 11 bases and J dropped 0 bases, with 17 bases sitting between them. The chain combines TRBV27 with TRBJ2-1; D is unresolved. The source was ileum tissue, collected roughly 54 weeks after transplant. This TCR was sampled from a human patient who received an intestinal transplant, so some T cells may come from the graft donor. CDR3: CARQIDASSYNEQFF. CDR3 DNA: TGTGCCCGCCAGATCGACGCGAGCTCCTACAATGAGCAGTTCTTC.